In its sample, the clone carrying this TCR beta chain ranks as large (0.1 to 1%). TCR libraries were prepared from 15 ng of total RNA with the QIAseq Immune Repertoire TCR panel. Using its own MiXCR run on the reads, TCRdb lists one record per CDR3 protein. The sample contains some 930 distinct CDR3 sequences, 4.5% of which appear only once. The record originates from a study of circulating CD8 cells and anti-PD-1 response in melanoma. Study details: Nivolumab was given intravenously at 3 mg/kg every 2 weeks. Responders had complete or partial responses; non-responders had stable or progressive disease.

Live CD3+CD8+TCRalphabeta+ cells were sorted into four subsets by PD-1 and/or TIGIT. This TCR was sampled from a human donor with melanoma. The sample in question was CD8+ T cells from PBMCs, obtained at baseline or after one month of anti-PD-1 therapy (not recorded which).

The CDR3 bases are TGTGCCAGCAGTTCCGGACTAGCGGTCTACGAGCAGTACTTC. Protein sequence: CASSSGLAVYEQYF. The gene calls are TRBV27 and TRBJ2-7; TRBD2 aligns across 10 bases. Germline V CDR1 and CDR2: MNHEY, SMNVEV (reference sequence). CDR3 length: 14 amino acids. V trimming: 4 bases; J trimming: 3 bases; junction bases outside the gene matches: 3.